These T cell receptor beta chains were read from a single sample in a study of T cell repertoires in cytomegalovirus infection. TCRdb re-analysed the reads in MiXCR, keeping a single row per CDR3 protein. The sample has 230,000 or so distinct CDR3 sequences, 35% to 45% seen once; the top ten hold 55% to 60%. Their antigens remain unidentified. Sequencing used CD8+ T cells from cultured PBMCs, obtained from culture after CMV antigen stimulation. The receptors were gathered from a human donor in good health (CMV status not recorded). Some clones in this sample may be carry-over from other donors' samples. The CDR3 runs from the conserved cysteine through the conserved F or W. D genes are given only for firm matches. Not every row has a clone size; where given, it reads once, few, many or a size class.

TRBV4-1,TRBD1,.,TRBJ2-7,CASSGTGSFYEQYF,TGCGCCAGCAGCGGGACAGGTAGCTTCTACGAGCAGTACTTC
TRBV7-2,TRBD1,few,TRBJ1-1,CASSSYRGGTEAFF,TGTGCCAGCAGCTCTTACAGGGGTGGGACTGAAGCTTTCTTT
TRBV5-1,.,few,TRBJ1-6,CASSFLGGNSPLHF,TGCGCCAGCAGCTTCTTGGGGGGTAATTCACCCCTCCACTTT
TRBV25-1,.,.,TRBJ2-5,CASSPHPGLQYF,TGTGCCAGCAGTCCCCACCCGGGGCTACAGTACTTC
TRBV6-5,.,few,TRBJ2-5,CASSNIPGGETQYF,TGTGCCAGCAGTAATATACCCGGAGGAGAGACCCAGTACTTC
TRBV12-3/TRBV12-4,TRBD1,few,TRBJ1-5,CASSSGTGGIRNQPQHF,TGTGCCAGCAGTTCCGGGACAGGGGGTATTAGGAATCAGCCCCAGCATTTT
TRBV7-1,TRBD1,few,TRBJ1-2,CASPSPDRVGYTF,TGTGCCAGCCCTAGCCCCGACAGGGTCGGCTACACCTTC
TRBV27,.,few,TRBJ2-7,CASGRGLKDEQYF,TGTGCCAGCGGAAGGGGATTAAAGGACGAGCAGTACTTC
TRBV7-6,.,.,TRBJ2-1,CASSFGLVEQFF,TGTGCCAGCAGCTTCGGGTTAGTTGAGCAGTTCTTC
TRBV20-1,.,.,TRBJ2-2,CSATIHTGELFF,TGCAGTGCTACTATACACACCGGGGAGCTGTTTTTT
TRBV7-2,.,many,TRBJ1-4,CASSRPRDRPDNEKLFF,TGTGCCAGCAGCCGTCCACGGGACCGCCCCGACAATGAAAAACTGTTTTTT
TRBV27,TRBD1,.,TRBJ2-1,CASQDRGQGRNEQFF,TGTGCCAGCCAAGATCGCGGACAGGGTAGGAATGAGCAGTTCTTC
TRBV19,TRBD1,.,TRBJ1-5,CASTGDREIETLYSNQPQHF,TGTGCCAGTACCGGGGACAGGGAGATTGAAACCCTTTATAGCAATCAGCCCCAGCATTTT
TRBV6-1,.,once,TRBJ2-2,CASSYGMPGELFF,TGTGCCAGCAGTTATGGGATGCCCGGGGAGCTGTTTTTT
TRBV9,TRBD1,.,TRBJ1-5,CASSATGGQNQPQHF,TGTGCCAGCAGCGCTACAGGGGGACAGAATCAGCCCCAGCATTTT
TRBV7-9,.,.,TRBJ2-7,CASSPEEARGPEQYF,TGTGCCAGCAGCCCCGAAGAAGCACGGGGTCCCGAGCAGTACTTC
TRBV18,TRBD1,.,TRBJ1-1,CASSPRDSEAFF,TGTGCCAGCTCACCGCGGGACAGTGAAGCTTTCTTT
TRBV27,.,.,TRBJ1-1,CASRAWTGNTEAFF,TGTGCCAGCAGAGCGTGGACTGGGAACACTGAAGCTTTCTTT
TRBV7-9,.,.,TRBJ1-2,CASGYGTPGNGYTF,TGTGCCAGCGGATACGGTACTCCGGGGAATGGCTACACCTTC
TRBV10-3,TRBD1,few,TRBJ2-6,CAIKQGESSGANVLTF,TGTGCCATCAAACAGGGGGAGAGCTCTGGGGCCAACGTCCTGACTTTC
TRBV7-6,.,.,TRBJ1-1,CASSPVMGNTEAFF,TGTGCCAGCAGCCCAGTCATGGGGAACACTGAAGCTTTCTTT
TRBV7-4,.,.,TRBJ2-7,CASSDSLSYEQYF,TGTGCCAGCTCCGATTCACTATCCTACGAGCAGTACTTC
TRBV27,TRBD1,.,TRBJ1-5,CASSLSGQGSYNQPQHF,TGTGCCAGCAGTTTATCAGGACAGGGCTCCTACAATCAGCCCCAGCATTTT
TRBV7-9,.,.,TRBJ1-1,CASSHWQGTGTEAFF,TGTGCCAGCAGCCATTGGCAGGGCACCGGCACTGAAGCTTTCTTT
TRBV7-9,.,.,TRBJ1-5,CASSLAGDSQPQHF,TGTGCCAGCAGCTTAGCAGGGGATTCTCAGCCCCAGCATTTT
TRBV3-1,.,many,TRBJ1-2,CASSPTANYGYTF,TGTGCCAGCAGCCCGACTGCAAACTATGGCTACACCTTC
TRBV11-1,TRBD2,.,TRBJ2-1,CASSLVAGGVNEQFF,TGTGCCAGCAGCTTAGTCGCGGGGGGGGTCAATGAGCAGTTCTTC
TRBV7-9,.,.,TRBJ2-1,CASSLAGVKEQFF,TGTGCCAGCAGCTTAGCAGGCGTTAAAGAGCAGTTCTTC
TRBV19,.,.,TRBJ1-1,CASSPRGVEVPTEAFF,TGTGCCAGTAGTCCGCGGGGGGTCGAGGTCCCCACTGAAGCTTTCTTT
TRBV7-9,.,.,TRBJ2-5,CASSYPISGTYFKETQYF,TGTGCCAGCAGCTACCCGATTAGCGGAACGTATTTTAAAGAGACCCAGTACTTC
TRBV4-1,.,.,TRBJ2-7,CASSPYDRGFYEQYF,TGCGCCAGCAGCCCATACGACAGAGGGTTCTACGAGCAGTACTTC
TRBV27,.,few,TRBJ2-7,CASKGEAYEQYF,TGTGCCAGCAAAGGGGAGGCCTACGAGCAGTACTTC
TRBV29-1,.,.,TRBJ1-5,CSVGDQPQHF,TGCAGCGTTGGGGACCAGCCCCAGCATTTT
TRBV10-2,.,.,TRBJ2-3,CASSESRGLGTDTQYF,TGCGCCAGCAGTGAGTCGAGGGGCCTGGGCACAGATACGCAGTATTTT
TRBV28,TRBD1,few,TRBJ1-2,CASSYPGQGHGYTF,TGTGCCAGCAGTTACCCCGGACAGGGGCATGGCTACACCTTC
TRBV20-1,TRBD2,.,TRBJ2-7,CSAPLAGPYEQYF,TGCAGTGCTCCTCTAGCGGGTCCCTACGAGCAGTACTTC
TRBV27,.,.,TRBJ2-1,CASSLAVNNEQFF,TGTGCCAGCAGCCTGGCCGTAAACAATGAGCAGTTCTTC
TRBV4-2,.,.,TRBJ2-4,CASSQGGTDLAKNIQYF,TGTGCCAGCAGCCAAGGGGGGACGGATCTAGCCAAAAACATTCAGTACTTC
TRBV27,TRBD2,.,TRBJ2-7,CASSLATGTTYEQYF,TGTGCCAGCAGTTTGGCCACCGGGACTACCTACGAGCAGTACTTC
TRBV6-5,TRBD1,.,TRBJ1-2,CASSPRDRESLNYGYTF,TGTGCCAGCAGCCCCCGGGACAGGGAGTCCCTTAACTATGGCTACACCTTC
TRBV5-1,.,once,TRBJ1-2,CASSPGRGYTF,TGCGCCAGCAGCCCTGGACGTGGCTACACCTTC
TRBV6-5,.,few,TRBJ1-1,CASSPPQGALNTEAFF,TGTGCCAGCAGTCCCCCGCAGGGTGCCCTGAACACTGAAGCTTTCTTT
TRBV28,.,many,TRBJ1-2,CASSSYRDLDGPYGYTF,TGTGCCAGCAGTTCCTACCGGGACCTCGACGGACCCTATGGCTACACCTTC
TRBV19,.,.,TRBJ2-1,CASSIVGFYNEQFF,TGTGCCAGTAGTATAGTAGGGTTCTACAATGAGCAGTTCTTC
TRBV7-2,TRBD1,many,TRBJ2-5,CASSVWTGRQETQYF,TGTGCCAGCAGCGTCTGGACAGGTCGCCAAGAGACCCAGTACTTC
TRBV7-6,.,.,TRBJ2-2,CASSFKAVGQRNTGELFF,TGTGCCAGCAGCTTTAAAGCGGTAGGGCAGAGGAACACCGGGGAGCTGTTTTTT
TRBV27,TRBD2,.,TRBJ2-7,CASSVAGGLISYEQYF,TGTGCCAGCAGTGTAGCGGGAGGCCTTATCTCCTACGAGCAGTACTTC
TRBV19,TRBD2,.,TRBJ2-7,CATAGGPGEQYF,TGTGCCACAGCGGGAGGGCCGGGGGAGCAGTACTTC
TRBV14,TRBD2,.,TRBJ2-5,CASSQLMGGTSQETQYF,TGTGCCAGCAGCCAACTGATGGGTGGGACTAGCCAAGAGACCCAGTACTTC
TRBV27,.,.,TRBJ1-2,CASGLAANYGYTF,TGTGCCAGCGGTCTCGCGGCTAACTATGGCTACACCTTC
TRBV13,.,.,TRBJ2-1,CASRQTVYNEQFF,TGTGCCAGCCGGCAGACAGTCTACAATGAGCAGTTCTTC
TRBV12-3/TRBV12-4,.,.,TRBJ2-7,CASSRRDGYEQYF,TGTGCCAGCAGTCGCCGGGACGGCTACGAGCAGTACTTC
TRBV7-8,.,.,TRBJ2-2,CASSPRVSHTGELFF,TGTGCCAGCAGCCCCCGTGTGAGCCACACCGGGGAGCTGTTTTTT